Below, 26 T cell receptor beta chains from the same sample are listed, as sequenced in a study of response to subunit inactivated influenza vaccine (dated by TCRdb to the late 2010s). The receptor library was made with RT-PCR. The sample was run on an Illumina HiSeq 2500. TCRdb handled the public reads itself, with Q25 trimming in fastp and clone calling in MiXCR, and kept productive beta chains. For every CDR3 protein sequence, its rows merge into one entry that carries the most common genes and DNA. Here the sample has approximately 500,000 distinct CDR3 sequences; around 15% occur a single time. The ten largest clonotypes hold roughly 11% of the sample. The sample in question was PBMCs from blood, obtained roughly 13 days after vaccination. These receptors all come from a man over 45 who received an inactivated influenza vaccine. Donor details come from another sample of the same person, matched by shared clones.

The CDR3 protein is CASSRDRLEEKLFF. The CDR3 nucleotides are TGTGCCAGCAGTCGGGACAGGCTCGAAGAAAAACTGTTTTTT. V and J are TRBV6-1 and TRBJ1-4; TRBD1 matches at 8 bases. The CDR3 has 14 residues. CDR1 and CDR2 (germline): MNHNS, SASEGT. V dropped 5 bases and J dropped 8; count of bases not matched to a gene: 7.

The V call is TRBV10-3, the J call TRBJ1-2; D not certain. Between the trimmed V and J ends, which lost 3 bases and 2 bases, there was a span of 7 bases. This CDR3 spans 13 amino acids. CDR1 is ENHRY and CDR2 is SYGVKD in the germline V gene. In DNA, the CDR3 is TGTGCCATCAGTGAATGGAGGAACTATGGCTACACCTTC. It translates to CAISEWRNYGYTF.

The rearrangement links TRBV7-9 to TRBJ2-7; 7 nucleotides agree with TRBD1. Unmatched junction bases numbered 6, after V lost 5 bases and J lost 2 bases. The CDR3 runs to 14 residues. Germline CDR1 is SEHNR and CDR2 is FQNEAQ (reference sequence). CDR3 region: CASSHRGNPYEQYF. CDR3 bases: TGTGCCAGCAGCCACAGGGGTAACCCCTACGAGCAGTACTTC.

This clonotype was seen a handful of times. This chain connects TRBV6-2 or TRBV6-3 to TRBJ1-2; 7 bases map to TRBD1. V gave up 8 bases and J gave up 2 bases; unmatched junction bases: 11. Germline CDR1 reads MNHEY; CDR2 reads SVGEGT. The CDR3 totals 15 residues. CDR3 bases: TGTGCCAGCCGCCAACCGGGACAGCGAAACTATGGCTACACCTTC. Amino acid sequence: CASRQPGQRNYGYTF.

The genes are TRBV29-1 and TRBJ2-1; maybe TRBD2 (6 bases). The CDR3 length is 14 residues. Germline values: CDR1 SQVTM, CDR2 ANQGSEA. Trimming shortened V by 0 bases and J by 0 bases, and 6 bases separated the two germline ends. The CDR3 spells CSVEDGSSYNEQFF. The DNA for the CDR3 is TGCAGCGTTGAAGACGGGAGCTCCTACAATGAGCAGTTCTTC.

This clonotype was counted between two and nine times. This chain links TRBV6-2 or TRBV6-3 with TRBJ1-1, with 7 positions matching TRBD1. V dropped 6 bases and J dropped 4; count of bases not matched to a gene: 2. The CDR3 has 12 amino acids. Germline assignment: CDR1 MNHEY and CDR2 SVGEGT. The CDR3 protein is CASSRQGTEAFF. CDR3 DNA: TGTGCCAGCAGCCGACAGGGCACTGAAGCTTTCTTT.

This clonotype was picked up a small number of times. This chain connects TRBV10-3 to TRBJ1-5; D ambiguous. Germline CDR1 reads ENHRY; CDR2 reads SYGVKD. This CDR3 is 14 amino acids long. Trimming left V 0 bases short and J 4 bases short, with 7 bases between. CDR3 DNA sequence: TGTGCCATCAGTGAGTCGCGGACTAATCAGCCCCAGCATTTT. Its translation: CAISESRTNQPQHF.

V is TRBV20-1 and J is TRBJ2-5; D call uncertain. The germline V gene has CDR1 DFQATT and CDR2 SNEGSKA (reference sequence). The length of the CDR3 is 13 residues. The V and J ends lost 0 bases and 4 bases respectively, with 9 bases between them. The CDR3 nucleotides are TGCAGTGCTAGAGATAGGCTACGAGAGACCCAGTACTTC. Translated, it gives CSARDRLRETQYF.

There are many counts of this clonotype. The chain uses TRBV27 and TRBJ1-1, with D perhaps matching TRBD1 (5 bases). With 5 bases removed from V and 3 bases from J, the gap between germline ends came to 10 bases. Germline CDR1 and CDR2: MNHEY and SMNVEV (reference sequence). This CDR3 spans 13 amino acids. Here the CDR3 DNA reads TGTGCCAGCAGTCCCAACAGGTACACTGAAGCTTTCTTT. Protein: CASSPNRYTEAFF.

This chain uses TRBV3-1 with TRBJ1-5; D unclear. The CDR3 sequence is 12 residues long. Deletions cut 8 bases from V and 4 bases from J, with 9 bases between. Germline loops: CDR1 LGHDT, CDR2 YNNKEL (reference sequence). The CDR3 DNA follows: TGTGCCAGCCTCGCCGCTAATCAGCCCCAGCATTTT. Translation: CASLAANQPQHF.

This chain connects TRBV5-1 to TRBJ2-7; D tentatively fits TRBD1 or TRBD2 (5 bases each). V was shortened by 0 bases and J by 5 bases, with 15 bases between the two germline ends. Per germline, CDR1 SGHRS and CDR2 YFSETQ. This CDR3 contains 15 residues. CDR3 in amino acids: CASSLGRGRADEQYF. The CDR3 DNA sequence: TGCGCCAGCAGCTTGGGCCGGGGACGGGCGGACGAGCAGTACTTC. Full variable domain (outside the CDR3, taken from reference TRBV5-1 and TRBJ2-7): KAGVTQTPRYLIKTRGQQVTLSCSPISGHRSVSWYQQTPGQGLQFLFEYFSETQRNKGNFPGRFSGRQFSNSRSEMNVSTLELGDSALYLCASSLGRGRADEQYFGPGTRLTVT.

The chain uses TRBV29-1 and TRBJ2-7; 7 bases align to TRBD1. Germline assignment: CDR1 SQVTM and CDR2 ANQGSEA. The CDR3 totals 12 residues. V shed 5 bases and J 5 bases; nucleotides not matched to a gene: 6. CDR3 nucleotides: TGCAGCGTTTTGACAGGGAGACACGAGCAGTACTTC. It encodes CSVLTGRHEQYF.

This clonotype was counted a few times. The V gene is TRBV27, the J gene TRBJ1-1, with D perhaps TRBD1 (5 bases). The V end was cut by 8 bases, the J end by 0 bases, with 7 bases between. Germline V gene data show CDR1 as MNHEY and CDR2 as SMNVEV (reference sequence). This CDR3 has 12 amino acids. The chain's CDR3 is CASCRVNTEAFF. The CDR3 DNA reads as TGTGCCAGCTGCAGGGTGAACACTGAAGCTTTCTTT.

V and J are TRBV2 and TRBJ2-2; maybe TRBD1 (6 bases). V gave up 5 bases and J gave up 6 bases, with 19 bases separating them. The CDR3 runs to 16 residues. Germline V lookup: CDR1 SNHLY, CDR2 FYNNEI. CDR3 sequence reads: CASSPGRLGAAGELFF. The CDR3 DNA reads as TGTGCCAGCAGTCCGGGCCGCTTGGGGGCTGCCGGGGAGCTGTTTTTT.

This clonotype occurred many times. This sequence joins TRBV5-1 and TRBJ1-1, with 11 bases fitting TRBD1. V gave up 3 bases and J gave up 0 bases; unmatched junction bases: 4. This CDR3 has 16 amino acids. Germline lookup yields CDR1 SGHRS and CDR2 YFSETQ. The CDR3 nucleotides are TGCGCCAGCAGCTCGGACAGGGGGCGGATGAACACTGAAGCTTTCTTT. This encodes CASSSDRGRMNTEAFF.

This clonotype was observed a handful of times. The chain carries TRBV12-3 or TRBV12-4 and TRBJ2-1; unclear D gene. This CDR3 comprises 13 residues. V was trimmed by 5 bases and J by 10 bases, leaving 15 bases between them. CDR3 DNA: TGTGCCAGCAGTACCCTACTGGGCAGGGAGCAGTTCTTC. Its protein product is CASSTLLGREQFF.

The gene calls are TRBV12-3 or TRBV12-4 and TRBJ2-1; the D gene could be TRBD1 or TRBD2 (5 bases each). CDR3 length: 17 residues. Deletions cut 1 base from V and 7 bases from J, with 20 bases between. CDR3: CASSLGASGLRGNEQFF. The CDR3, as DNA: TGTGCCAGCAGTTTAGGAGCCTCAGGGCTACGAGGGAATGAGCAGTTCTTC.

This clonotype was observed a handful of times. The gene calls are TRBV20-1 and TRBJ2-3, with D tentatively TRBD1 (6 bases). V was trimmed by 0 bases and J by 5 bases, leaving 21 bases between them. Germline lookup yields CDR1 DFQATT and CDR2 SNEGSKA (reference sequence). This CDR3 is built from 17 residues. Here the CDR3 reads CSARERGRGVIGDTQYF. DNA for the CDR3: TGCAGTGCTAGAGAGCGCGGCAGGGGAGTCATTGGAGATACGCAGTATTTT.

This clonotype was seen only a few times. The chain couples TRBV10-3 to TRBJ2-1; the match to TRBD1 covers 7 bases. CDR1 ENHRY and CDR2 SYGVKD come from the germline V gene. The CDR3 spans 14 residues. J gave up 6 bases and V 6 bases, and 8 bases lay outside the gene matches. The CDR3, as DNA: TGTGCCATCAGAGGGACAGAGAGTATCAATGAGCAGTTCTTC. Its protein product is CAIRGTESINEQFF.

V is TRBV2 and J is TRBJ2-1; D is perhaps TRBD2 (5 bases). V was trimmed by 0 bases and J by 3 bases, leaving 9 bases between them. The CDR3 is 15 residues long. CDR1 and CDR2 from the germline V gene are SNHLY and FYNNEI. The CDR3 region is CASSEALGIYNEQFF. CDR3 nucleotides: TGTGCCAGCAGTGAAGCGCTCGGGATCTACAATGAGCAGTTCTTC. Supplemented by reference TRBV2 and TRBJ2-1, the full variable domain reads EPEVTQTPSHQVTQMGQEVILRCVPISNHLYFYWYRQILGQKVEFLVSFYNNEISEKSEIFDDQFSVERPDGSNFTLKIRSTKLEDSAMYFCASSEALGIYNEQFFGPGTRLTVL.

This clonotype was picked up many times. This rearrangement joins TRBV11-2 to TRBJ1-2, with D uncertain. The CDR3 spans 15 residues. Trimming took off 3 bases at V and 3 bases at J, with 14 bases between the two ends. From germline, CDR1 is SGHAT and CDR2 FQNNGV. CDR3 bases: TGTGCCAGCAGCTTCTCAGTGTCATCCCACTATGGCTACACCTTC. Protein product: CASSFSVSSHYGYTF.

In its sample, this clonotype was seen many times. The rearrangement joins TRBV10-3 to TRBJ2-1, with TRBD1 matching 9 bases. The CDR3 spans 14 residues. The germline V gene encodes CDR1 ENHRY and CDR2 SYGVKD. Trimming removed 8 bases from V and 6 bases from J; junction bases left unmatched: 8. CDR3 nucleotide sequence: TGTGCCATCGACCCGGGACAGGGTTTCAATGAGCAGTTCTTC. It is translated as CAIDPGQGFNEQFF.

This rearrangement joins TRBV28 to TRBJ2-7; TRBD1 agrees at 7 bases. The germline CDR1 and CDR2 sequences are MDHEN and SYDVKM. The CDR3 contains 11 residues. DNA for the CDR3: TGTGCGACAGGGCTAACCTACGAGCAGTACTTC. It codes for CATGLTYEQYF.

This clonotype was found a few times. The chain is built from TRBV12-3 or TRBV12-4 and TRBJ1-3, with TRBD1 as a possible D gene (5 bases). This CDR3 comprises 17 residues. Trimming removed 7 bases at V and 1 base at J, with 20 bases between. CDR3 nucleotides: TGTGCCAGCACCCCATCGGGACGACGAATTTCTGGAAACACCATATATTTT. Its translation: CASTPSGRRISGNTIYF.

This chain uses TRBV4-2 with TRBJ2-7; D tentatively fits TRBD1 or TRBD2 (5 bases each). Germline CDR1 LGHNA, CDR2 YNFKEQ. V lost 6 bases to trimming and J lost 1 base, with 16 bases between them. This CDR3 is built from 15 residues. The chain's CDR3 is CASSFSGTPSYEQYF. The CDR3 DNA reads as TGTGCCAGCAGTTTTTCCGGGACCCCTTCCTACGAGCAGTACTTC.

The chain employs TRBV3-1 and TRBJ2-2; 10 bases match TRBD2. V lost 0 bases, J lost 4 bases, and 8 bases stayed unmatched. The CDR3 spans 18 residues. In germline, CDR1 is LGHDT, CDR2 YNNKEL (reference sequence). CDR3 in DNA: TGTGCCAGCAGCCAAGATAGCGGGGGGATCCCGAGCACCGGGGAGCTGTTTTTT. Translating gives CASSQDSGGIPSTGELFF.